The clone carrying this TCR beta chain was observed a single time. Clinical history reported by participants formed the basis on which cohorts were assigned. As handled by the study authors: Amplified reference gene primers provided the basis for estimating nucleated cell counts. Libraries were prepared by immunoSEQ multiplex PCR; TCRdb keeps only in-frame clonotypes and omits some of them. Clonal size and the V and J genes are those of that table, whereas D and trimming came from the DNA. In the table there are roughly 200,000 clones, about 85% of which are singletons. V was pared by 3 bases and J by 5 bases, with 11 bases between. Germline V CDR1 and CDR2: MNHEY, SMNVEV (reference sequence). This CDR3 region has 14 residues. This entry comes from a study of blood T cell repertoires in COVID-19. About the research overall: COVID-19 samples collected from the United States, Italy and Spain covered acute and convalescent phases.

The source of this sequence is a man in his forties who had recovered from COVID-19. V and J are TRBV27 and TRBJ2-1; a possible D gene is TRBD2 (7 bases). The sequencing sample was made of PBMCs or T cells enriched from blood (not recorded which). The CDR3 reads CASSLPGGHNEQFF. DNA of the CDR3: TGTGCCAGCAGTTTGCCCGGGGGGCACAATGAGCAGTTCTTC.